Below are 25 T cell receptor beta chains sequenced from a single sample in a study of control samples from healthy donors and cancer patients. Clones were sequenced by immunoSEQ multiplex PCR, and TCRdb holds only the in-frame ones, with some missing. This table has 75,000 to 100,000 clones, approximately 90% appearing once. The sample comprised blood. Receptors were obtained from a woman in her forties or fifties in good health.

J is TRBJ2-5 and V is TRBV7-2; TRBD2 is a possible D gene (6 bases). The V gene's germline CDR1 is SGHTA and CDR2 FQGNSA. This CDR3 is built from 15 residues. V lost 3 bases and J lost 3, with 14 bases in between. This CDR3 is CASSLWRGVEETQYF. The DNA of the CDR3 is TGTGCCAGCAGCTTGTGGAGGGGAGTGGAAGAGACCCAGTACTTC.

This chain links TRBV11-3 with TRBJ2-7, with D possibly matching TRBD2 (5 bases). Trimming shortened V by 5 bases and J by 0 bases, and 14 bases separated the two germline ends. The CDR3 consists of 15 residues. From germline, CDR1 is SGHNT and CDR2 YENEEA. The chain's CDR3 is CASSPLRGSSYEQYF. The CDR3 nucleotides read TGTGCCAGCAGCCCTCTCAGAGGGAGCTCCTACGAGCAGTACTTC. Complete variable domain (other parts from reference TRBV11-3 and TRBJ2-7): EAGVVQSPRYKIIEKKQPVAFWCNPISGHNTLYWYLQNLGQGPELLIRYENEEAVDDSQLPKDRFSAERLKGVDSTLKIQPAELGDSAVYLCASSPLRGSSYEQYFGPGTRLTVT.

The genes are TRBV7-8 and TRBJ1-1, with D hard to call. Germline V lookup: CDR1 SGHVS, CDR2 FQNEAQ. Deletions cut 5 bases from V and 1 base from J, with 8 bases between. The CDR3 has 13 amino acids. This CDR3 is CASSDYGNTEAFF. In DNA, the CDR3 is TGTGCCAGCAGCGATTACGGGAACACTGAAGCTTTCTTT.

The chain uses TRBV28 and TRBJ1-6; D is undetermined. The CDR3 sequence is 13 residues long. Trimming took off 4 bases at V and 14 bases at J, with 15 bases between the two ends. From germline, CDR1 is MDHEN and CDR2 SYDVKM. The CDR3 bases are TGTGCCAGCAGTTCGCCGACGAAATTCGCCCTCCACTTT. This codes for CASSSPTKFALHF.

V gene TRBV5-1 combines with J gene TRBJ2-7; the D is unclear. Trimming took off 0 bases at V and 2 bases at J, with 12 bases between the two ends. Germline CDR1 and CDR2: SGHRS and YFSETQ. CDR3 length: 15 residues. The CDR3 protein is CASSLVGGNPYEQYF. CDR3 in DNA: TGCGCCAGCAGCTTGGTTGGCGGAAACCCCTACGAGCAGTACTTC.

The rearrangement links TRBV7-2 to TRBJ2-7, with 14 bases identical to TRBD2. In germline, CDR1 is SGHTA, CDR2 FQGNSA. The V segment lost 0 bases and the J segment 5 bases; nucleotides outside the gene matches: 9. The CDR3 covers 18 residues. The CDR3 loop reads CASSLAGLAGGPGHEQYF. CDR3 nucleotide sequence: TGTGCCAGCAGCTTAGCAGGACTAGCGGGAGGTCCCGGACACGAGCAGTACTTC.

This chain links TRBV5-3 with TRBJ1-2; D possibly corresponds to TRBD1 (6 bases). TRBV5-3 falls under the ORF class, with uncertain function. This CDR3 has 14 residues. Trimming shortened V by 4 bases and J by 5 bases, and 15 bases separated the two germline ends. The CDR3 DNA is TGTGCCAGAAGCCTGACAGGTTGGGGTTATGGCTACACCTTC. This gives the protein CARSLTGWGYGYTF.

The chain employs TRBV12-2 and TRBJ2-7. TRBV12-2 is reported as a pseudogene. This CDR3 spans 15 amino acids. The CDR3 loop reads CASRLGFQSSYEQYF. The CDR3 nucleotides read TGTGCAAGTCGCTTAGGTTTCCAGAGCTCCTACGAGCAGTACTTC.

The gene calls are TRBV5-6 and TRBJ2-5; 7 bases align to TRBD1. The CDR3 is 14 residues long. Germline CDR1 SGHDT, CDR2 YYEEEE. V was pared by 4 bases and J by 4 bases, with 7 bases of the junction left unmatched. The CDR3 reads CASSPQTGTETQYF. The CDR3 DNA follows: TGTGCCAGCAGCCCCCAGACAGGGACAGAGACCCAGTACTTC.

This clone was seen just once. The rearrangement links TRBV4-1 to TRBJ1-2, with TRBD1 as a possible D gene (5 bases). Trimming took off 4 bases at V and 5 bases at J, with 20 bases between the two ends. The CDR3 runs to 16 residues. Germline loops: CDR1 MGHRA, CDR2 YSYEKL. The CDR3 here is CASSPPGWGGKYGYTF. CDR3 nucleotide sequence: TGCGCCAGCAGCCCCCCGGGCTGGGGCGGGAAGTATGGCTACACCTTC.

The chain links TRBV6-1 to TRBJ2-3; 7 bases are shared with TRBD1. CDR3 length equals 16 residues. Germline V gene sequence: CDR1 MNHNS, CDR2 SASEGT. Unmatched junction bases numbered 7, after V lost 4 bases and J lost 0 bases. Written as DNA, the CDR3 is TGTGCCAGCAGTGTGACAGGGACAACTAGCACAGATACGCAGTATTTT. This codes for CASSVTGTTSTDTQYF.

The rearrangement links TRBV2 to TRBJ2-1; no firm D call. Germline V gene lookup returns CDR1 SNHLY and CDR2 FYNNEI. V shed 3 bases and J shed 0 bases, with 9 bases lying between them. CDR3 length: 15 amino acids. CDR3 in DNA: TGTGCCAGCAGTGAGGATAGCAGCTCCTACAATGAGCAGTTCTTC. Its protein is CASSEDSSSYNEQFF.

The chain is built from TRBV12-5 and TRBJ2-7; possibly TRBD1 for D (6 bases). This CDR3 comprises 11 residues. V lost 8 bases and J 6 bases, leaving 11 bases between the germline ends. Germline CDR1 LGHNT, CDR2 FRNRAP. The CDR3 bases are TGTGCTAGTTGGGGGCAGCGCGAGCAGTACTTC. Protein: CASWGQREQYF.

The J gene is TRBJ2-2, the V gene TRBV7-9, with TRBD1 as a possible D gene (6 bases). Trimming took off 2 bases at V and 4 bases at J, with 14 bases between the two ends. The CDR3 contains 16 residues. Germline V gene lookup returns CDR1 SEHNR and CDR2 FQNEAQ (reference sequence). This CDR3 reads CASSLSGTSVTGELFF. In DNA form, the CDR3 reads TGTGCCAGCAGCTTATCGGGGACATCGGTCACCGGGGAGCTGTTTTTT.

The genes are TRBV9 and TRBJ2-7; D may be TRBD1 (6 bases). Between the trimmed V and J ends, which lost 3 bases and 6 bases, there was a span of 19 bases. The length of the CDR3 is 15 residues. The germline V gene has CDR1 SGDLS and CDR2 YYNGEE. CDR3 amino acids: CASSGDPGASGEQYF. CDR3 nucleotides: TGTGCCAGCAGCGGGGACCCAGGGGCATCGGGCGAGCAGTACTTC.

V and J are TRBV3-1 (or the pseudogene TRBV3-2) and TRBJ1-2; no reliable D call. CDR3 length: 16 residues. Trimming pared 2 bases from V and 3 bases from J, leaving 16 bases between. The germline CDR1 and CDR2 sequences are LGHDT and YNNKEL (reference sequence). The CDR3 reads CASSQSSRPNHYGYTF. The DNA of the CDR3 is TGTGCCAGCAGCCAATCCTCCCGACCGAACCACTATGGCTACACCTTC.

On this clone: The germline gene is not matched at one end of the junction; a read error may be the cause. The V and J genes are TRBV6-6 and TRBJ1-1; TRBD1 aligns across 8 bases. Germline V gene lookup returns CDR1 MNHNY and CDR2 SVGAGI (reference sequence). The CDR3 is made up of 15 amino acids. In DNA, the CDR3 is TGTGCCAGCAGTTACTCGCAGGGGGCGAACGCTGAAGCTTTCTTT. This sequence encodes CASSYSQGANAEAFF.

The chain couples TRBV6-6 to TRBJ1-1; D not certain. This CDR3 contains 14 residues. V was cut by 8 bases and J by 5 bases, with 18 bases left in between. Germline lookup yields CDR1 MNHNY and CDR2 SVGAGI (reference sequence). The CDR3 bases are TGTGCCAGCTCTCTAAACCAAGGGAATACTGAAGCTTTCTTT. Translated: CASSLNQGNTEAFF.

This chain joins TRBV7-9 and TRBJ2-7; D is unclear. This CDR3 spans 11 amino acids. V was trimmed by 2 bases and J by 6 bases, leaving 5 bases between them. Germline V CDR1 and CDR2: SEHNR, FQNEAQ (reference sequence). The CDR3 sequence is CASSLSSEQYF. The CDR3 nucleotides read TGTGCCAGCAGCTTAAGCAGCGAGCAGTACTTC.

The chain combines TRBV19 with TRBJ2-1; D might be TRBD1 or TRBD2, each matching 5 bases. The CDR3 length is 16 residues. Trimming stripped 5 bases from V and 2 bases from J, with 16 bases between. CDR1 and CDR2 from the germline V gene are LNHDA and SQIVND (reference sequence). The CDR3 here is CASSLSGAVTYNEQFF. CDR3 sequence (DNA): TGTGCCAGTAGTCTCTCCGGGGCGGTGACCTACAATGAGCAGTTCTTC.

The chain combines TRBV5-5 with TRBJ1-1; tentatively, D is TRBD1 (5 bases). Deletions cut 0 bases from V and 4 bases from J, with 10 bases between. The CDR3 runs to 14 residues. Germline lookup yields CDR1 SGHKS and CDR2 YYEKEE (reference sequence). The CDR3, as DNA: TGTGCCAGCAGCTTGGCGGCTAGGGGCACTGAAGCTTTCTTT. Its protein product is CASSLAARGTEAFF. Full variable domain (remainder filled in from reference TRBV5-5 and TRBJ1-1): DAGVTQSPTHLIKTRGQQVTLRCSPISGHKSVSWYQQVLGQGPQFIFQYYEKEERGRGNFPDRFSARQFPNYSSELNVNALLLGDSALYLCASSLAARGTEAFFGQGTRLTVV.

The V gene is TRBV6-5, the J gene TRBJ1-5; perhaps TRBD1 as D (5 bases). V gave up 5 bases and J gave up 4 bases, with 12 bases separating them. Per germline, CDR1 MNHEY and CDR2 SVGAGI. This CDR3 has 14 amino acids. CDR3 loop: CASSPRGRNQPQHF. The DNA of the CDR3 is TGTGCCAGCAGTCCTCGGGGGAGAAATCAGCCCCAGCATTTT.

J is TRBJ1-1 and V is TRBV28; D might be TRBD1 (6 bases). Looked up from germline, CDR1 is MDHEN and CDR2 is SYDVKM. V was pared by 1 base and J by 1 base, with 22 bases between. The CDR3 is 19 residues long. The chain's CDR3 is CASSLFPLFRTAQNTEAFF. The CDR3 nucleotides are TGTGCCAGCAGTTTATTCCCCCTATTTAGGACAGCACAGAACACTGAAGCTTTCTTT.

The chain joins TRBV11-2 to TRBJ1-2; unclear D gene. The CDR3 is made up of 15 amino acids. Trimming removed 0 bases at V and 0 bases at J, with 8 bases between. Germline V gives CDR1 SGHAT, CDR2 FQNNGV. CDR3 nucleotide sequence: TGTGCCAGCAGCTTAGATGGCAGGACTAACTATGGCTACACCTTC. This encodes CASSLDGRTNYGYTF.

This chain links TRBV29-1 with TRBJ1-2; no firm D call. The V gene's germline CDR1 is SQVTM and CDR2 ANQGSEA. The CDR3 length is 13 residues. Trimming removed 7 bases from V and 5 bases from J, with 17 bases in between. CDR3 protein: CSAKDGLVYGYTF. CDR3 DNA sequence: TGCAGCGCAAAGGACGGACTCGTTTATGGCTACACCTTC.